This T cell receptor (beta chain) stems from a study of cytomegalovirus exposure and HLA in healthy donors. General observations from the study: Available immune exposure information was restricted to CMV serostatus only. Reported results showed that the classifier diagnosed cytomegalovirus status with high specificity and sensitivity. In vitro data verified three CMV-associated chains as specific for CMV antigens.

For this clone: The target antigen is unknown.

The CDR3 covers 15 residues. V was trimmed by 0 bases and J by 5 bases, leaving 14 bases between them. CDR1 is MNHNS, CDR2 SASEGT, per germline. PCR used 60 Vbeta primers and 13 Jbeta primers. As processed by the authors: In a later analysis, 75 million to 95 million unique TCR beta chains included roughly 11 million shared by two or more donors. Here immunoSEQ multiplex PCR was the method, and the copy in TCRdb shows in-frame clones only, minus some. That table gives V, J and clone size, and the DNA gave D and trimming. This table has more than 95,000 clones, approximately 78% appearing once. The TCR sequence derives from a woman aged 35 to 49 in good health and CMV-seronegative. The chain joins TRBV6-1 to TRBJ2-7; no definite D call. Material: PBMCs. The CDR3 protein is CASSEASGFLDEQYF. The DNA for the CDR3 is TGTGCCAGCAGTGAAGCGTCGGGTTTTTTGGACGAGCAGTACTTC.